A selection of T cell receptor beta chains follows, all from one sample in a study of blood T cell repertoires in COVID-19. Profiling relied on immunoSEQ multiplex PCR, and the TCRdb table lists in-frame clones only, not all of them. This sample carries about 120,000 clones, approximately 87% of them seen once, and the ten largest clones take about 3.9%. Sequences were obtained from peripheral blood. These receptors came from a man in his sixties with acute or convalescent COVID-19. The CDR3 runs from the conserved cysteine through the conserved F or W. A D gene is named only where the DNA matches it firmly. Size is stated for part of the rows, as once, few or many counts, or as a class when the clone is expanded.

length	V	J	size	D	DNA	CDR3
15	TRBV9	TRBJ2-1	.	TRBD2	TGTGCCAGCAGCCCTAGCGGGAGGGCCGACAATGAGCAGTTCTTC	CASSPSGRADNEQFF
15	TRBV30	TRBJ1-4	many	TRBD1	TGTGCCTGGAGTCCCACGGACAGGGGGCATGAAAAACTGTTTTTT	CAWSPTDRGHEKLFF
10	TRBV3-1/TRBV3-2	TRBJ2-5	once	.	TGTGCCAGCGGCTGGGAGACCCAGTACTTC	CASGWETQYF
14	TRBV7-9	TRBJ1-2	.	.	TGTGCCAGCATTCCCGGGGATGGTAACTATGGCTACACCTTC	CASIPGDGNYGYTF
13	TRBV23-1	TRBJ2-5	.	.	TGCGCCAGCAGTCGTCATGTCGGGGTAACCCAGTACTTC	CASSRHVGVTQYF
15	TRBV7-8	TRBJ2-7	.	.	TGTGCCAGCAGCTTAGGGGCAGGCGATCCGGCGAAGCAGTACTTC	CASSLGAGDPAKQYF
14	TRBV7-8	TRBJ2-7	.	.	TGTGCCAGCAGCTTACGGCCCCGGGACATCGGGGTTACTTTC	CASSLRPRDIGVTF
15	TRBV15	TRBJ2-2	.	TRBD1	TGTGCCACCAGCAGAGTGGACAGGGGATCCGGGGAGCTGTTTTTT	CATSRVDRGSGELFF
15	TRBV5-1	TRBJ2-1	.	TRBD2	TGCGCCAGCAGCTTCCCAGCTAGCGGGGACAATGAGCAGTTCTTC	CASSFPASGDNEQFF
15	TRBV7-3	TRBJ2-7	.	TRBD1	TGTGCCAGCAGCTCCGGACAGGGGATATCCTACGAGCAGTACTTC	CASSSGQGISYEQYF
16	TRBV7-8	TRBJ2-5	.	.	TGTGCCAGCAGCCCAACCCTATCTAGCGAACAAGAGACCCAGTACTTC	CASSPTLSSEQETQYF
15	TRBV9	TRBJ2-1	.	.	TGTGCCAGCAGCGCAGACTATGGGGCCTACAATGAGCAGTTCTTC	CASSADYGAYNEQFF
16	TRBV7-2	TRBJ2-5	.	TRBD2	TGTGCCAGCAGCTCAAACCTAGCGGCCATCGGGGAGACCCAGTACTTC	CASSSNLAAIGETQYF
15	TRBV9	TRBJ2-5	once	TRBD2	TGTGCCAGCAGCGTAGCTCGGACTAGCGAGGAGACCCAGTACTTC	CASSVARTSEETQYF
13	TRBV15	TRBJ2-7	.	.	TGTGCCACCAGCGGGGGACTTCTATACGAGCAGTACTTC	CATSGGLLYEQYF
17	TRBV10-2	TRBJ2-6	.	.	TGCGCCAGCAGTGAGGAGAAGGGGCCACCTGGGGCCAACGTCCTGACTTTC	CASSEEKGPPGANVLTF
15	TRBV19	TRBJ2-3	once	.	TGTGCCAGTAGTTTCTCTTTAGCGTCCACAGATACGCAGTATTTT	CASSFSLASTDTQYF
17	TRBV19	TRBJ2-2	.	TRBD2	TGTGCCAGTAGTCCTGGACTAGCGGGAGGGCGCGGCGGGGAGCTGTTTTTT	CASSPGLAGGRGGELFF
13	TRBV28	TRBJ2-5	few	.	TGTGCCAGCCGGGACTCCCGTGGAGAGACCCAGTACTTC	CASRDSRGETQYF
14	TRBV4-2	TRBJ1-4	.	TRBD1	TGTGCCAGCAGCCAAGACCAGGGGGTTGAAAAACTGTTTTTT	CASSQDQGVEKLFF
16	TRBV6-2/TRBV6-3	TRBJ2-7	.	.	TGTGCCAGCAGTTACGGGTCCCGCAGGGGCTCCTACGAGCAGTACTTC	CASSYGSRRGSYEQYF
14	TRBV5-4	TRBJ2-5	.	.	TGTGCCAGCAGCCTGGGGTCAGTTCAAGAGACCCAGTACTTC	CASSLGSVQETQYF
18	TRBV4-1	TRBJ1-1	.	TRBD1	TGCGCCAGCAGTCTCCCGGGACAGGGGGATCAGAGGAACACTGAAGCTTTCTTT	CASSLPGQGDQRNTEAFF
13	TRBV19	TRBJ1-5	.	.	TGTGCCAGTAGTATAGATTCAGGGCGGCTCCAGCATTTT	CASSIDSGRLQHF
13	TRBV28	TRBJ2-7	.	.	TGTGCCAGCAGTGGCGGGACTCTCTACGAGCAGTACTTC	CASSGGTLYEQYF
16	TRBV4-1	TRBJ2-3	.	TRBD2	TGCGCCAGCAGCCAAGTCCCTAGCGGGAAGACAGATACGCAGTATTTT	CASSQVPSGKTDTQYF
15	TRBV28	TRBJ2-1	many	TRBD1	TGTGCCAGCAGTTCCGGACAGGGGGCGGGCAATGAGCAGTTCTTC	CASSSGQGAGNEQFF
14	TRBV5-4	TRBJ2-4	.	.	TGTGCCAGCAGCCTACAGGGAGCCAAAAACATTCAGTACTTC	CASSLQGAKNIQYF
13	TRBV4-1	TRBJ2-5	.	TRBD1	TGCGCCAGCAGCCGAGGGGGCGCGGAGACCCAGTACTTC	CASSRGGAETQYF
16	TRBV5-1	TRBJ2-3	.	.	TGCGCCAGCAGCTTGGGTTTGGAGACGAGCACAGATACGCAGTATTTT	CASSLGLETSTDTQYF
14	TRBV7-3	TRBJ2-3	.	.	TGTGCCAGCAGTCTCTCAGGGGGCACAGATACGCAGTATTTT	CASSLSGGTDTQYF
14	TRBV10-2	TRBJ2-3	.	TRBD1	TGCGCCAGCAGTAGGGACAGGGGAACAGATACGCAGTATTTT	CASSRDRGTDTQYF
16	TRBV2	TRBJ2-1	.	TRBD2	TGTGCCAGCCGGGAGGGGGGGTGGAGCTCCTACAATGAGCAGTTCTTC	CASREGGWSSYNEQFF
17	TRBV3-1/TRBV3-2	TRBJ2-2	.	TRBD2	TGTGCCAGCAGCCAAGATGGGACTAGCGGGAGGACCGGGGAGCTGTTTTTT	CASSQDGTSGRTGELFF
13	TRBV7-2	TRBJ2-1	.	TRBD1	TGTGCCAGCAGCCCTCGACAGGGGACTGAGCAGTTCTTC	CASSPRQGTEQFF
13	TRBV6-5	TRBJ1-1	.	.	TGTGCCAGCAGTTACAACAAGAACACTGAAGCTTTCTTT	CASSYNKNTEAFF
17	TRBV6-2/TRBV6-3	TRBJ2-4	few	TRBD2	TGTGCCAGCAGTTTTTCGTTGTCTAGCGGGGATAAAAACATTCAGTACTTC	CASSFSLSSGDKNIQYF
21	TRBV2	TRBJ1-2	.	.	TGTGCCAGCAGTGAGCCCAGGGCGGGGGCGACCCCCCCTCTTCCTAACTATGGCTACACCTTC	CASSEPRAGATPPLPNYGYTF
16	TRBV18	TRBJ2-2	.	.	TGTGCCAGCTCACACCGGCAGGGTGTGAACACCGGGGAGCTGTTTTTT	CASSHRQGVNTGELFF
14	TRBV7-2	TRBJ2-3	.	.	TGTGCCAGCAGCCCTCCTTCTCGCACAGATACGCAGTATTTT	CASSPPSRTDTQYF
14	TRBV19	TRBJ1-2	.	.	TGTGCCAGTAGTAGGGCGGAGGTGCAGAATGGCTACACCTTC	CASSRAEVQNGYTF
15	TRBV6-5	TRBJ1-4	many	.	TGTGCCAGCAGTTCATCATGGGGCCCTAATGAAAAACTGTTTTTT	CASSSSWGPNEKLFF
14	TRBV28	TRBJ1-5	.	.	TGTGCCAGCAGTCGTGGGGGGGACAATCAGCCCCAGCATTTT	CASSRGGDNQPQHF
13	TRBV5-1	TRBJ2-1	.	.	TGCGCCAGCAGCTTGTCAGTCTCGGGTGAGCAGTTCTTC	CASSLSVSGEQFF
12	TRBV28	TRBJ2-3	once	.	TGTGCCAGCACACAAAACGCAGATACGCAGTATTTT	CASTQNADTQYF
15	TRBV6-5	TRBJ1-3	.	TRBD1	TGTGCCAGCAGTCTCCGGGACAGTTCTGGAAACACCATATATTTT	CASSLRDSSGNTIYF
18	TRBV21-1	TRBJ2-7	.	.	TGTGCCAGCAGCCGACTACGCTCGGGACTAGCGGAAGATTACGAGCAGTACTTC	CASSRLRSGLAEDYEQYF
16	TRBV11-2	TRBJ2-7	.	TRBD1	TGTGCCAGCAGCTTTTTCGGGACAGGGGATTCCTACGAGCAGTACTTC	CASSFFGTGDSYEQYF